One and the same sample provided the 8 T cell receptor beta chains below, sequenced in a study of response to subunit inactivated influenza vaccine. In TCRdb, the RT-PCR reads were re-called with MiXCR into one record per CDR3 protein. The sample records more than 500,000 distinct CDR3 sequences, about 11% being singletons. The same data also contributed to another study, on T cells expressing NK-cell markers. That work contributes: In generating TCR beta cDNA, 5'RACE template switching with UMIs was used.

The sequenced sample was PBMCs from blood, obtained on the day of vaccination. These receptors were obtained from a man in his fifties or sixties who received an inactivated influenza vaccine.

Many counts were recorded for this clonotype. This CDR3 is CASSYRGNSPLHF. CDR3 bases: TGTGCCAGCAGTTACAGGGGTAATTCACCCCTCCACTTT. V is TRBV12-3 or TRBV12-4 and J is TRBJ1-6; 7 bases agree with TRBD1. J gave up 6 bases and V 4 bases, and 0 bases lay outside the gene matches. The CDR3 has 13 amino acids.

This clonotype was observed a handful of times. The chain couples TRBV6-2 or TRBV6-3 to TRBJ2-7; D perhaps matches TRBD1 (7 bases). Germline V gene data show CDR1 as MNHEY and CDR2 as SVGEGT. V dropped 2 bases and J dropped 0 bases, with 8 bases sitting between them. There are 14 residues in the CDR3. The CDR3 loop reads CASSYQGGSYEQYF. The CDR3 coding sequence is TGTGCCAGCAGTTACCAGGGGGGCTCCTACGAGCAGTACTTC.

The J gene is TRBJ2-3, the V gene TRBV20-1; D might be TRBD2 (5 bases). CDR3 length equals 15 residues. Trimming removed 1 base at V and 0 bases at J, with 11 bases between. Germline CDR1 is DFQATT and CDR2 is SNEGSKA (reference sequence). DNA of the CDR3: TGCAGTGCTAGAGGGCTAGCAAGAAGCACAGATACGCAGTATTTT. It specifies CSARGLARSTDTQYF.

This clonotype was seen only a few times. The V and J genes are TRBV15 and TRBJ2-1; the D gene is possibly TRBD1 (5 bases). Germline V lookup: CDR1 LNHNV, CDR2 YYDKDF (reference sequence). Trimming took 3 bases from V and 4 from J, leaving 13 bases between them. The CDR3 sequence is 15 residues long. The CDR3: CATSRATPGYNEQFF. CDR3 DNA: TGTGCCACCAGCAGGGCGACTCCAGGGTACAATGAGCAGTTCTTC.

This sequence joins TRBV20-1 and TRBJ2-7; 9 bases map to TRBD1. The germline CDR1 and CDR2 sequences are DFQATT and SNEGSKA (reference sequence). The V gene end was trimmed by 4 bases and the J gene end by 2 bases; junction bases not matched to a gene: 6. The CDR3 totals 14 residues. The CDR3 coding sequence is TGCAGTGCTAAACAGGGGGCTGGGGCCTACGAGCAGTACTTC. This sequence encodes CSAKQGAGAYEQYF.

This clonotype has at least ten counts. In DNA form, the CDR3 reads TGTGCCACCAGCAGACAGCGGGAGCAATACAATGAGCAGTTCTTC. Translation gives CATSRQREQYNEQFF. This chain connects TRBV15 to TRBJ2-1, with 8 positions matching TRBD2. The V and J ends lost 2 bases and 4 bases, in that order; junction bases with no gene match: 4. The CDR3 runs to 15 residues. Germline V gene sequence: CDR1 LNHNV, CDR2 YYDKDF (reference sequence).

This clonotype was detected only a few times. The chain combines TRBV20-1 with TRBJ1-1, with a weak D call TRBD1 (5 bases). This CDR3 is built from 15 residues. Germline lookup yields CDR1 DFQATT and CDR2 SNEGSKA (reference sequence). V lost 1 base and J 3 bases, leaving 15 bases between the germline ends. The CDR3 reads CSARGWGIAHTEAFF. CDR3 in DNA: TGCAGTGCTAGAGGGTGGGGGATTGCGCACACTGAAGCTTTCTTT.

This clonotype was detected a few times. The chain's CDR3 is CASSLNTYSYEQYF. Here the CDR3 DNA reads TGTGCCAGCAGCTTAAACACCTACTCCTACGAGCAGTACTTC. The chain recombines TRBV7-6 with TRBJ2-7, with D uncertain. Germline CDR1 and CDR2: SGHVS and FNYEAQ. Trimming took 2 bases from V and 0 from J, leaving 8 bases between them. This CDR3 is 14 amino acids long.